The T cell receptor beta chain under discussion was sequenced for a study of control samples from healthy donors and cancer patients. Using immunoSEQ multiplex PCR, the repertoire was profiled, and TCRdb retains in-frame clones only, with some absent. The profile shows fewer than 60,000 clones, 85% to 95% of them singletons. The CDR3 runs 13 residues. The junction had 4 bases not matched to a gene; V was cut back by 7 bases and J by 2 bases. In germline, CDR1 is LNHDA, CDR2 SQIVND (reference sequence). The V call is TRBV19, the J call TRBJ2-7, with 8 bases matching TRBD2. The source of this sequence is a man aged 25 to 45 in good health. The sequencing input was blood. The CDR3 spells CASINGRAYEQYF. CDR3 DNA sequence: TGTGCCAGTATCAACGGGAGGGCCTACGAGCAGTACTTC.